Listed below are T cell receptor beta chains from one sample, sequenced in a study of immune heterogeneity within non-small cell lung tumors. TCRdb independently ran MiXCR on the multiplex PCR reads; one entry per CDR3 protein. The sample consists of some 9,800 distinct CDR3 sequences, around 17% of them appearing once. The sequencing input was lung tumor tissue. The receptors were sampled from a middle-aged man with non-small cell lung cancer. Each CDR3 is given with its conserved first and last residue. Fields, in order: J gene, D gene, V gene, clone size, CDR3 protein, CDR3 DNA. D genes are given only for firm matches. A clone size is listed for some rows: how often the clone was seen (once, few, many), or a class if it is expanded.

J: TRBJ1-6
D: NA
V: TRBV27
size: medium-sized
CDR3: CASSFSVVPPLHF
DNA: TGTGCCAGCAGTTTCTCGGTCGTTCCACCCCTCCACTTT

J: TRBJ2-6
D: NA
V: TRBV6-2/TRBV6-3
size: many
CDR3: CASSSGRGRSGGANVLTF
DNA: TGTGCCAGCAGTTCCGGGCGGGGGCGGTCGGGCGGGGCCAACGTCCTGACTTTC

J: TRBJ2-1
D: NA
V: TRBV28
size: medium-sized
CDR3: CASSLLSGKYNEQFF
DNA: TGTGCCAGCAGTTTACTATCGGGGAAATACAATGAGCAGTTCTTC

J: TRBJ1-5
D: NA
V: TRBV7-9
size: NA
CDR3: CASSNQGQPQHF
DNA: TGTGCCAGCAGCAACCAAGGGCAGCCCCAGCATTTT

J: TRBJ2-1
D: TRBD2
V: TRBV20-1
size: many
CDR3: CSATASGGSNEQFF
DNA: TGCAGTGCCACCGCTAGCGGGGGGAGTAATGAGCAGTTCTTC

J: TRBJ2-7
D: TRBD2
V: TRBV28
size: medium-sized
CDR3: CASSFRTRSYEQYF
DNA: TGTGCCAGCAGTTTCAGGACTAGGTCCTACGAGCAGTACTTC

J: TRBJ2-7
D: NA
V: TRBV28
size: medium-sized
CDR3: CASSFFLPAGSSYEQYF
DNA: TGTGCCAGCAGTTTCTTTCTCCCAGCCGGGAGCTCCTACGAGCAGTACTTC

J: TRBJ2-1
D: NA
V: TRBV6-2/TRBV6-3
size: many
CDR3: CASSQQGIGAYNEQFF
DNA: TGTGCCAGCAGTCAGCAGGGTATCGGCGCCTACAATGAGCAGTTCTTC

J: TRBJ2-7
D: TRBD1
V: TRBV6-1
size: medium-sized
CDR3: CASSEAGQGGWEQYF
DNA: TGTGCCAGCAGTGAAGCAGGACAGGGGGGGTGGGAGCAGTACTTC

J: TRBJ1-4
D: NA
V: TRBV30
size: many
CDR3: CAWSVTRNEKLFF
DNA: TGTGCCTGGAGCGTAACACGTAATGAAAAACTGTTTTTT

J: TRBJ1-4
D: TRBD1
V: TRBV9
size: many
CDR3: CASSRGQPTNEKLFF
DNA: TGTGCCAGCAGCAGGGGACAGCCAACTAATGAAAAACTGTTTTTT

J: TRBJ1-5
D: NA
V: TRBV7-9
size: many
CDR3: CASSRDSFRDQPQHF
DNA: TGTGCCAGCAGCCGTGACAGCTTCCGGGATCAGCCCCAGCATTTT

J: TRBJ1-4
D: TRBD1
V: TRBV2
size: many
CDR3: CASSDTGEGEKLFF
DNA: TGTGCCAGCAGCGATACAGGGGAGGGTGAAAAACTGTTTTTT

J: TRBJ2-7
D: TRBD1
V: TRBV28
size: medium-sized
CDR3: CASSPLDRGFYEQYF
DNA: TGTGCCAGCAGTCCCCTGGACAGGGGGTTCTACGAGCAGTACTTC

J: TRBJ2-3
D: NA
V: TRBV19
size: medium-sized
CDR3: CASSIVGFTDTQYF
DNA: TGTGCCAGTAGTATAGTTGGCTTCACAGATACGCAGTATTTT

J: TRBJ1-1
D: NA
V: TRBV18
size: many
CDR3: CASSLGRNREAFF
DNA: TGTGCCAGCTCACTCGGGAGAAACAGGGAAGCTTTCTTT

J: TRBJ1-3
D: NA
V: TRBV20-1
size: many
CDR3: CSASGPGNTIYF
DNA: TGCAGTGCTTCAGGGCCCGGAAACACCATATATTTT

J: TRBJ2-7
D: TRBD1
V: TRBV20-1
size: medium-sized
CDR3: CSARDRLQGSSYEQYF
DNA: TGCAGTGCTAGAGATCGGTTACAGGGGAGCTCCTACGAGCAGTACTTC

J: TRBJ2-3
D: TRBD2
V: TRBV28
size: many
CDR3: CASSSYGASGSIDTQYF
DNA: TGTGCCAGCAGTTCCTACGGAGCTAGCGGGAGCATAGATACGCAGTATTTT

J: TRBJ2-7
D: TRBD1
V: TRBV6-9
size: once
CDR3: CASSSRDRTYEQYF
DNA: TGTGCCAGCAGTTCCCGGGACAGAACCTACGAGCAGTACTTC

J: TRBJ1-1
D: NA
V: TRBV6-1
size: many
CDR3: CASTLPSEGAFF
DNA: TGTGCCAGCACCCTCCCCTCCGAGGGAGCTTTCTTT

J: TRBJ2-7
D: NA
V: TRBV13
size: medium-sized
CDR3: CASSLYWSGHEQYF
DNA: TGTGCCAGCAGCTTATATTGGTCCGGGCACGAGCAGTACTTC

J: TRBJ2-1
D: TRBD1
V: TRBV24-1
size: many
CDR3: CATSDLTGDRYNEQFF
DNA: TGTGCCACCAGTGATTTGACAGGGGACCGTTACAATGAGCAGTTCTTC

J: TRBJ1-4
D: NA
V: TRBV18
size: NA
CDR3: CASSPPERTEKLFF
DNA: TGTGCCAGCTCACCACCGGAAAGGACTGAAAAACTGTTTTTT

J: TRBJ2-5
D: NA
V: TRBV15
size: NA
CDR3: CATSRDTGVGETQYF
DNA: TGTGCCACCAGCAGAGATACGGGGGTGGGGGAGACCCAGTACTTC

J: TRBJ2-7
D: NA
V: TRBV7-8
size: many
CDR3: CASSLVGYEQYF
DNA: TGTGCCAGCAGCTTAGTTGGCTACGAGCAGTACTTC

J: TRBJ1-5
D: NA
V: TRBV7-8
size: medium-sized
CDR3: CASSLGLAGLNQPQHF
DNA: TGTGCCAGCAGCTTAGGATTGGCCGGTTTAAATCAGCCCCAGCATTTT

J: TRBJ1-1
D: NA
V: TRBV6-1
size: medium-sized
CDR3: CASSLTEISEAFF
DNA: TGTGCCAGCAGTCTGACAGAAATAAGTGAAGCTTTCTTT

J: TRBJ1-5
D: NA
V: TRBV7-2
size: medium-sized
CDR3: CASSPQGVANQPQHF
DNA: TGTGCCAGCAGCCCCCAAGGGGTAGCAAATCAGCCCCAGCATTTT

J: TRBJ2-1
D: TRBD2
V: TRBV15
size: many
CDR3: CATGWGGGANEQFF
DNA: TGTGCCACCGGGTGGGGGGGTGGGGCAAATGAGCAGTTCTTC

J: TRBJ2-7
D: NA
V: TRBV7-9
size: many
CDR3: CASSFETQHEQYF
DNA: TGTGCCAGCAGCTTTGAGACACAACACGAGCAGTACTTC

J: TRBJ1-1
D: TRBD1
V: TRBV14
size: medium-sized
CDR3: CASSQEQGKTEAFF
DNA: TGTGCCAGCAGCCAAGAACAGGGGAAAACTGAAGCTTTCTTT

J: TRBJ1-2
D: NA
V: TRBV2
size: many
CDR3: CASSDRRENGYTF
DNA: TGTGCCAGCAGTGATCGGAGGGAAAATGGCTACACCTTC

J: TRBJ2-1
D: NA
V: TRBV28
size: NA
CDR3: CASSLSNEQFF
DNA: TGTGCCAGCAGTTTATCTAATGAGCAGTTCTTC

J: TRBJ2-7
D: NA
V: TRBV10-3
size: many
CDR3: CATRAAYEQYF
DNA: TGTGCCACCCGAGCGGCTTACGAGCAGTACTTC